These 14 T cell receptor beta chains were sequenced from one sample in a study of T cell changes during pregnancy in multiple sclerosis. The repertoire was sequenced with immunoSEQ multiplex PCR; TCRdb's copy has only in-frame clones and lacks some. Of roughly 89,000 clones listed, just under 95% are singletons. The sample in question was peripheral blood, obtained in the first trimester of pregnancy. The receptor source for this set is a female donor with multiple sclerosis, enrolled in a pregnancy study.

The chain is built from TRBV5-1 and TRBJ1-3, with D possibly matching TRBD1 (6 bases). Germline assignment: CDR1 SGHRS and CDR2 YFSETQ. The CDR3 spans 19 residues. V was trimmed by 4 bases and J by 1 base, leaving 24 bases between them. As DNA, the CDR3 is TGCGCCAGCAGCCACCTTGGGACGGGGGGCAGTAGGTCTGGAAACACCATATATTTT. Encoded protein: CASSHLGTGGSRSGNTIYF.

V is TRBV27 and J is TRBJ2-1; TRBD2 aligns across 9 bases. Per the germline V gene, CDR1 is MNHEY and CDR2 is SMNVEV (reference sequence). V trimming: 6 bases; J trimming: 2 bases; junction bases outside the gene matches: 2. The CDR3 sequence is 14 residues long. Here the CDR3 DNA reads TGTGCCAGCAGGAGCGGGGGGACCTACAATGAGCAGTTCTTC. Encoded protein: CASRSGGTYNEQFF.

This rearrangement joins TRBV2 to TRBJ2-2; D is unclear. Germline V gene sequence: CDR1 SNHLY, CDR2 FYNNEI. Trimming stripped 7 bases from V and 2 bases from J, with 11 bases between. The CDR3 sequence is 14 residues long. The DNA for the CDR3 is TGTGCCAGCACCGAAGAGACAAACACCGGGGAGCTGTTTTTT. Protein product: CASTEETNTGELFF.

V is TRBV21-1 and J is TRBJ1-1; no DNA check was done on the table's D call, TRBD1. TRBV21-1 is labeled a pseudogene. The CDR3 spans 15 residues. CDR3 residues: CASSNWDRGLSEAFF. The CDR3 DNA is TGTGCCAGCAGCAACTGGGACAGGGGGCTTTCCGAAGCTTTCTTT.

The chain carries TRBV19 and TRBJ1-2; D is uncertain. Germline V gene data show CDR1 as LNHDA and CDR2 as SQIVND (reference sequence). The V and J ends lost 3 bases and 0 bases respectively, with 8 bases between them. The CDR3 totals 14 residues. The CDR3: CASSIVGANYGYTF. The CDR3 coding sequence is TGTGCCAGTAGTATCGTCGGAGCTAACTATGGCTACACCTTC.

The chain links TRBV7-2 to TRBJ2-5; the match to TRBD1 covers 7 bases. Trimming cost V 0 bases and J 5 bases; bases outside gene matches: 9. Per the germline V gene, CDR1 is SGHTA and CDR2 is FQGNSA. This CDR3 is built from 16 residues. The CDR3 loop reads CASSLALGGGGETQYF. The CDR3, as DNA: TGTGCCAGCAGCTTAGCGCTAGGGGGCGGTGGGGAGACCCAGTACTTC. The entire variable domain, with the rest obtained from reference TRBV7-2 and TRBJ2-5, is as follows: GAGVSQSPSNKVTEKGKDVELRCDPISGHTALYWYRQSLGQGLEFLIYFQGNSAPDKSGLPSDRFSAERTGGSVSTLTIQRTQQEDSAVYLCASSLALGGGGETQYFGPGTRLLVL.

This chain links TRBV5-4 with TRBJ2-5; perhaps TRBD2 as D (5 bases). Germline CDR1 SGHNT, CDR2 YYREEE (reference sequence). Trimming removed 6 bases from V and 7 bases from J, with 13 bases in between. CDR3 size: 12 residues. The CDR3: CASKGAAGTQYF. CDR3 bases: TGTGCCAGCAAAGGAGCTGCGGGGACCCAGTACTTC.

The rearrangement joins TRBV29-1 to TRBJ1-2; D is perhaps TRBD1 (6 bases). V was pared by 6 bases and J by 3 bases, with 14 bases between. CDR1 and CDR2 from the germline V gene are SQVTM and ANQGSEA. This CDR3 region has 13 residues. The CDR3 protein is CSVEWDKDYGYTF. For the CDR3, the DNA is TGCAGCGTGGAATGGGACAAAGACTATGGCTACACCTTC.

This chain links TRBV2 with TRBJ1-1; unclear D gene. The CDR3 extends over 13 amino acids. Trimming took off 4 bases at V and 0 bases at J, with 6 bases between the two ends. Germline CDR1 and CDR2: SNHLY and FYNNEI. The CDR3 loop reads CASSAAVNTEAFF. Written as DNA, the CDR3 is TGTGCCAGCAGTGCCGCAGTGAACACTGAAGCTTTCTTT.

The CDR3 coding sequence is TGTGCCAGCAGCTTAACGTCACGGGACAGCGCTTCCTATGGCTACACCTTC. This gives the protein CASSLTSRDSASYGYTF. The chain has TRBV7-3 and TRBJ1-2; 7 bases align to TRBD1. The CDR3 sequence is 17 residues long. Germline values: CDR1 SGHTA, CDR2 FQGTGA. Trimming cost V 0 bases and J 4 bases; bases outside gene matches: 11.

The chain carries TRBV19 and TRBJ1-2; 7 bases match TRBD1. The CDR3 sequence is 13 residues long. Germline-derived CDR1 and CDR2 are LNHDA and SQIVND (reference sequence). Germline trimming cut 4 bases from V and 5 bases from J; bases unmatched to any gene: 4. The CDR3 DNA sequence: TGTGCCAGTAGTACCGGGACAGTGTATGGCTACACCTTC. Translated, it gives CASSTGTVYGYTF.

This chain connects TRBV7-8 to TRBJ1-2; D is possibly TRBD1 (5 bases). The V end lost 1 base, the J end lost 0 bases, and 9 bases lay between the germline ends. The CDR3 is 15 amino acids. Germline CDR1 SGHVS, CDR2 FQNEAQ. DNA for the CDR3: TGTGCCAGCAGCTTAGACAGGATCCCTAACTATGGCTACACCTTC. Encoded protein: CASSLDRIPNYGYTF.

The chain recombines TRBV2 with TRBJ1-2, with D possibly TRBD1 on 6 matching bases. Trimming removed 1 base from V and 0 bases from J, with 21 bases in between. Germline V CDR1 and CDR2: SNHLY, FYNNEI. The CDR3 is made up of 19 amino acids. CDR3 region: CASSEGLGIINRANYGYTF. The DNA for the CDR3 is TGTGCCAGCAGTGAAGGTCTTGGAATTATTAACAGGGCTAACTATGGCTACACCTTC.

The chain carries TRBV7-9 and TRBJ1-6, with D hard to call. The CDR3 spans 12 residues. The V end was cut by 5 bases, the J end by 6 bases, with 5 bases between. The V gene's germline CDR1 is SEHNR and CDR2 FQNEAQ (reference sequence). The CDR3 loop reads CASSPSNSPLHF. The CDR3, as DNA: TGTGCCAGCAGCCCTAGTAATTCACCCCTCCACTTT.